This TCR beta chain was sequenced in a study of cytomegalovirus exposure and HLA in healthy donors. The ends lost 7 bases at V and 1 base at J; junction bases unmatched: 6. This CDR3 comprises 14 residues. Germline lookup yields CDR1 SGHAT and CDR2 FQNNGV. Overall study findings and caveats: Researchers reportedly found TCR beta sequences accurately predicted most subjects' HLA-A and HLA-B alleles. In a later analysis, donors in an Asian-associated ancestry cluster reportedly had fewer N-insertions in productive TCRs than the cohort mean. Some V segments could not be told apart, so they were left out, TRBV6-2 and TRBV6-3 among them.

Remarks on this clone: Its matching antigen is unknown.

The PCR made use of 60 Vbeta and 13 Jbeta primers. Original processing methods: Later reanalysis found about 78 million unique TCR beta chains, around 10 million of them shared. Clones were sequenced by immunoSEQ multiplex PCR, and TCRdb holds only the in-frame ones, with some missing. That table gives V, J and clone size, and the DNA gave D and trimming. This sample has under 250,000 clones, with 70% to 80% found just once. The clonotype comes from a male donor in good health and CMV-seronegative. This sequence joins TRBV11-2 and TRBJ1-1; the match to TRBD1 covers 7 bases. Sample: PBMCs. CDR3 DNA sequence: TGTGCCAGCAACAAGGACAGGACGAACACTGAAGCTTTCTTT. Amino acid sequence: CASNKDRTNTEAFF. Looking up the rest from reference TRBV11-2 and TRBJ1-1 gives the full variable domain: EAGVAQSPRYKIIEKRQSVAFWCNPISGHATLYWYQQILGQGPKLLIQFQNNGVVDDSQLPKDRFSAERLKGVDSTLKIQPAKLEDSAVYLCASNKDRTNTEAFFGQGTRLTVV.